The rows below give T cell receptor beta chains drawn from one sample of a study of T cells expressing NK-cell markers. Reanalyzing the 5' RACE reads, TCRdb keeps one entry per CDR3 protein, without DNA. This sample's table reports 300,000 to 450,000 distinct CDR3 sequences. Sequenced material: blood T cells: a sorted CD56 or NKG2C T cell subset, CD4+ or CD8+ T cells, or bulk PBMC T cells (not recorded which). Every receptor here comes from a man aged 18 to 70 in good health. The CDR3 runs from the conserved cysteine through the conserved F or W.

J	V	CDR3
TRBJ2-1	TRBV20-1	CSARGRTSGSYNEQFF
TRBJ1-5	TRBV7-2	CASSLGGGVSNQPQHF
TRBJ1-1	TRBV12-3/TRBV12-4	CASSRWTEAFF
TRBJ1-1	TRBV6-2/TRBV6-3	CASSFNILRTGDTEAFF
TRBJ1-2	TRBV5-1	CASSLGRQINYGYTF
TRBJ2-4	TRBV7-2	CASSSGGGKSKNIQYF
TRBJ2-5	TRBV29-1	CSVGGASETQYF
TRBJ1-2	TRBV3-1	CASIPNRGSYGYTF
TRBJ1-3	TRBV2	CASTRRVRGGSGNTIYF
TRBJ2-1	TRBV7-8	CASSGRTGRREQFF
TRBJ2-7	TRBV12-5	CASGLSGRSYEQYF
TRBJ2-4	TRBV12-3/TRBV12-4	CASSSLAGAKNIQYF
TRBJ2-3	TRBV3-1	CASSLSQRSTDTQYF
TRBJ2-5	TRBV9	CASSPFPSRSGQETQYF
TRBJ1-4	TRBV6-1	CASSPPGQDNEKLFF
TRBJ2-3	TRBV20-1	CSAATRPSTDTQYF
TRBJ2-6	TRBV7-9	CASSKQSSGANVLTF
TRBJ1-4	TRBV5-1	CASSLRQGALTNEKLFF
TRBJ2-3	TRBV20-1	CSARGPSGGLTDTQYF
TRBJ1-2	TRBV4-1	CASSQDGRSGYTF
TRBJ1-5	TRBV6-1	CASAVGQGRGQPQHF
TRBJ1-2	TRBV7-8	CASSDRQGGYTF
TRBJ2-7	TRBV28	CASALGTGSSYEQYF
TRBJ1-4	TRBV7-2	CASSPLGGDNEKLFF